The entry below gives a single T cell receptor (beta chain) sequence along with its context. Its antigen remains unknown. The data originate from a study of response to subunit inactivated influenza vaccine. Study results and limitations: Authors suggested seasonal influenza vaccinations each recruit few new T cells.

TCRdb passed the RT-PCR reads through MiXCR, listing each CDR3 protein once. The sample lists 500,000 to 600,000 distinct CDR3 sequences, 12% to 15% occurring once. Per germline, CDR1 SGHTA and CDR2 FQGNSA. This CDR3 has 14 residues. Trimming left V 1 base short and J 8 bases short, with 14 bases between. This receptor was taken from a man over 45 who received an inactivated influenza vaccine. The material was PBMCs from blood, obtained roughly 13 days after vaccination. V usage is TRBV7-2 and J usage is TRBJ1-2, with D tentatively TRBD1 (5 bases). The CDR3, as DNA: TGTGCCAGCAGCTTAGAAAGACAGTCTGGCGGCTACACCTTC. This codes for CASSLERQSGGYTF. Complete variable domain (other parts from reference TRBV7-2 and TRBJ1-2): GAGVSQSPSNKVTEKGKDVELRCDPISGHTALYWYRQSLGQGLEFLIYFQGNSAPDKSGLPSDRFSAERTGGSVSTLTIQRTQQEDSAVYLCASSLERQSGGYTFGSGTRLTVV.